Listed below are T cell receptor beta chains from one sample, sequenced in a study of response to subunit inactivated influenza vaccine. TCRdb re-called the RT-PCR reads through MiXCR, storing one row per CDR3 protein. Of about 500,000 distinct CDR3 sequences in the sample, roughly 13% were seen once. The source material was PBMCs from blood, sampled 40 to 50 days after vaccination. All receptors come from a man aged 50 to 59 who received an inactivated influenza vaccine. Both conserved end residues are part of each CDR3. Each record gives: CDR3 protein, CDR3 DNA, D gene, clone size, J gene, V gene. The D gene is left open where the match is weak. For some rows the clone size is stated as once, few or many, or as a class when expanded; others skip it.

CASSLERGRIEQYF | TGCGCCAGCAGCTTGGAAAGGGGGCGCATCGAGCAGTACTTC | TRBD1 | few | TRBJ2-7 | TRBV5-1
CSARPGAKSHYNEQFF | TGCAGTGCTCGACCTGGGGCCAAAAGTCACTACAATGAGCAGTTCTTC | NA | few | TRBJ2-1 | TRBV20-1
CASSQNGQGRNEQFF | TGTGCCAGCAGCCAGAACGGACAGGGGAGAAATGAGCAGTTCTTC | TRBD1 | NA | TRBJ2-1 | TRBV4-2
CASSLEASIMAGTF | TGTGCCAGCAGCTTAGAGGCCAGCATTATGGCTGGCACCTTC | NA | NA | TRBJ1-2 | TRBV7-9
CASTTMAVYSGNTIYF | TGTGCCAGCACCACCATGGCAGTCTACTCTGGAAACACCATATATTTT | NA | NA | TRBJ1-3 | TRBV28
CASTRGGGGVSDTQYF | TGTGCCAGCACAAGAGGAGGAGGGGGGGTCTCAGATACGCAGTATTTT | NA | few | TRBJ2-3 | TRBV19
CASRRGVSTDTQYF | TGTGCCAGCAGACGGGGGGTTAGCACAGATACGCAGTATTTT | TRBD2 | NA | TRBJ2-3 | TRBV2
CASSLGRSRSYEQYF | TGTGCCAGCAGTTTGGGGCGGAGCCGCTCCTACGAGCAGTACTTC | NA | NA | TRBJ2-7 | TRBV12-3/TRBV12-4
CASSYQGANGNTIYF | TGTGCCAGCAGTTACCAGGGGGCCAATGGAAACACCATATATTTT | TRBD1 | NA | TRBJ1-3 | TRBV2
CASSYSKLEGAMGEQFF | TGTGCCAGCAGTTACTCGAAGTTGGAGGGGGCCATGGGTGAGCAGTTCTTC | NA | few | TRBJ2-1 | TRBV6-5
CSALHGTGFFSPLHF | TGCAGTGCACTTCACGGGACAGGGTTTTTTTCACCCCTCCACTTT | TRBD1 | NA | TRBJ1-6 | TRBV20-1
CASSQNVYEQYF | TGTGCCAGCAGCCAGAACGTCTACGAGCAGTACTTC | NA | few | TRBJ2-7 | TRBV14
CASSSGHASFGYTF | TGTGCCAGCAGTAGCGGACACGCCAGCTTTGGCTACACCTTC | NA | few | TRBJ1-2 | TRBV6-5
CASSGGTGGNYGYTF | TGTGCCAGCAGCGGGGGGACAGGGGGGAACTATGGCTACACCTTC | TRBD1 | many | TRBJ1-2 | TRBV9
CASSVAWGGEAFF | TGTGCCAGCAGCGTAGCTTGGGGTGGTGAAGCTTTCTTT | NA | NA | TRBJ1-1 | TRBV9
CASSFRQVLAKNIQYF | TGTGCCAGCAGTTTTCGGCAAGTTCTAGCCAAAAACATTCAGTACTTC | NA | few | TRBJ2-4 | TRBV12-3/TRBV12-4
CATTEGDKSSGANVLTF | TGCGCCACCACCGAGGGTGATAAATCTTCTGGGGCCAACGTCCTGACTTTC | NA | NA | TRBJ2-6 | TRBV5-1
CASSIAGETYEQYF | TGTGCCAGCAGCATAGCAGGGGAGACCTACGAGCAGTACTTC | NA | many | TRBJ2-7 | TRBV21-1
CSARDSGQGNSPLHF | TGCAGTGCTAGAGATTCAGGCCAGGGGAATTCACCCCTCCACTTT | NA | many | TRBJ1-6 | TRBV20-1
CATSTDGRNQPQHF | TGTGCCACCAGCACCGACGGCCGCAATCAGCCCCAGCATTTT | NA | NA | TRBJ1-5 | TRBV15
CASSFSSGFSNQPQHF | TGTGCCAGCAGTTTTAGTAGCGGCTTTAGCAATCAGCCCCAGCATTTT | NA | NA | TRBJ1-5 | TRBV12-3/TRBV12-4
CASSETASGGPTQYF | TGCGCCAGCAGTGAGACGGCTAGCGGGGGACCAACCCAGTACTTC | TRBD2 | many | TRBJ2-5 | TRBV10-2
CASSGTGNNQPQHF | TGTGCCAGCAGTGGTACAGGAAATAATCAGCCCCAGCATTTT | NA | many | TRBJ1-5 | TRBV27
CSARGSSGEAGELFF | TGCAGTGCTAGAGGCTCTTCGGGCGAGGCCGGGGAGCTGTTTTTT | NA | NA | TRBJ2-2 | TRBV20-1
CASSLSGADFEQYF | TGTGCCAGCAGCTTATCTGGGGCGGATTTCGAGCAGTACTTC | NA | once | TRBJ2-7 | TRBV7-9
CASSLSLYSPYEQYF | TGTGCCAGCAGCTTAAGCTTGTACAGCCCCTACGAGCAGTACTTC | NA | NA | TRBJ2-7 | TRBV7-6
CATAGQLYNEQFF | TGTGCCACCGCGGGACAACTTTACAATGAGCAGTTCTTC | NA | few | TRBJ2-1 | TRBV15
CASSYTYKDTQYF | TGTGCCAGCAGTTACACATACAAAGATACGCAGTATTTT | NA | few | TRBJ2-3 | TRBV6-6
CASSGSSSTDTQYF | TGTGCCAGTTCGGGAAGTTCTAGCACAGATACGCAGTATTTT | NA | many | TRBJ2-3 | TRBV7-3